This passage covers 15 T cell receptor beta chains from one sample sequenced in a study of T-cell reconstitution after alpha-beta-depleted transplantation in children (TCRdb year 2016). Libraries were built with PCR. The reads were generated on an Illumina HiSeq 2500. TCR library preparation used molecular barcoding, with unique molecular identifiers applied to normalize quantification of the TCRbeta repertoire. TCRdb handled the public reads itself, with Q25 trimming in fastp and clone calling in MiXCR, and kept productive beta chains. Identical CDR3 proteins give one entry, which carries the most common genes and DNA. In this sample the table shows some 500,000 distinct CDR3 sequences, around 18% of which occur a single time. The top ten clonotypes cover 3% to 3.5% of the sample. The material sequenced was PBMCs from the stem cell graft donor, taken from the stem cell graft. These receptors all come from a human donor who donated a stem cell graft to a child with acute lymphoblastic leukemia.

The rearrangement links TRBV5-4 to TRBJ1-1; tentative D call: TRBD1 (6 bases). CDR1 and CDR2 (germline): SGHNT, YYREEE (reference sequence). Trimming left V 3 bases short and J 1 base short, with 16 bases between. CDR3 length: 16 amino acids. CDR3 bases: TGTGCCAGCAGCTGGGGGGGGCGGGGGTCGAACACTGAAGCTTTCTTT. Translated: CASSWGGRGSNTEAFF.

In its sample, this clonotype was seen a few times. The V and J genes are TRBV7-3 and TRBJ1-6, with 7 nucleotides matching TRBD1. The CDR3 is 15 amino acids. The V gene's germline CDR1 is SGHTA and CDR2 FQGTGA. V shed 5 bases, J shed 10 bases, and the junction held 11 bases outside the gene matches. This CDR3 reads CASSLQGTGRSPLHF. CDR3 sequence (DNA): TGTGCCAGCAGCCTACAGGGGACTGGGCGATCACCCCTCCACTTT.

The chain couples TRBV4-1 to TRBJ2-1; D could derive from TRBD1 or TRBD2 (5 bases each). Germline V gene lookup returns CDR1 MGHRA and CDR2 YSYEKL. The germline V and J ends were trimmed by 4 bases and 7 bases, with 20 bases remaining between them. The CDR3 runs 16 residues. The CDR3 nucleotides are TGCGCCAGCAGCCTTTTTCCGGGACCACCAGAGAATGAGCAGTTCTTC. Translating it yields CASSLFPGPPENEQFF.

At least ten counts were recorded for this clonotype. This chain connects TRBV24-1 to TRBJ2-2; possibly TRBD1 for D (6 bases). Germline loops: CDR1 KGHDR, CDR2 SFDVKD. V was clipped by 9 bases and J by 1 base, with 8 bases between them. The CDR3 contains 13 residues. CDR3 DNA: TGTGCCACCTGGGACAAGAACACCGGGGAGCTGTTTTTT. It yields the protein CATWDKNTGELFF.

The sample holds a few counts of this clonotype. The chain employs TRBV27 and TRBJ2-7; D not resolved. The germline V and J ends were trimmed by 5 bases and 5 bases, with 16 bases remaining between them. This CDR3 region has 14 residues. Looked up from germline, CDR1 is MNHEY and CDR2 is SMNVEV (reference sequence). The CDR3 DNA follows: TGTGCCAGCAGTCCCTCCTCTAATTCCCACGAGCAGTACTTC. As protein: CASSPSSNSHEQYF.

The chain recombines TRBV12-3 or TRBV12-4 with TRBJ2-7, with a weak D call TRBD1 (5 bases). V dropped 8 bases and J dropped 2 bases, with 13 bases sitting between them. The CDR3 runs 13 residues. The CDR3 loop is CASALQGPYEQYF. The CDR3 DNA reads TGTGCCAGCGCCCTTCAGGGTCCCTACGAGCAGTACTTC.

The chain couples TRBV10-3 to TRBJ2-7; 11 nucleotides align to TRBD2. This CDR3 comprises 15 residues. V shed 6 bases and J 4 bases; nucleotides not matched to a gene: 8. The germline V gene has CDR1 ENHRY and CDR2 SYGVKD. The CDR3 loop is CAISLGLADYYEQYF. The CDR3 nucleotides are TGTGCCATCAGCCTGGGACTAGCGGATTATTACGAGCAGTACTTC.

There are many counts of this clonotype. The chain couples TRBV18 to TRBJ2-5; 7 bases agree with TRBD1. Germline trimming cut 3 bases from V and 2 bases from J; bases unmatched to any gene: 0. From germline, CDR1 is KGHSH and CDR2 LQKENI. This CDR3 is built from 13 residues. CDR3 amino acids: CASSPGQQETQYF. The CDR3 region has the DNA TGTGCCAGCTCACCGGGACAGCAAGAGACCCAGTACTTC. The variable domain in full, completed from reference TRBV18 and TRBJ2-5, reads NAGVMQNPRHLVRRRGQEARLRCSPMKGHSHVYWYRQLPEEGLKFMVYLQKENIIDESGMPKERFSAEFPKEGPSILRIQQVVRGDSAAYFCASSPGQQETQYFGPGTRLLVL.

This clonotype was observed many times. This chain links TRBV12-3 or TRBV12-4 with TRBJ2-7; D is undetermined. Trimming took 3 bases from V and 2 from J, leaving 8 bases between them. This CDR3 is 13 amino acids long. This CDR3 reads CASSFGLAYEQYF. The CDR3, as DNA: TGTGCCAGCAGTTTCGGGCTAGCCTACGAGCAGTACTTC.

This clonotype was detected a few times. This chain links TRBV3-1 with TRBJ1-5; tentative D call: TRBD1 (5 bases). CDR1 is LGHDT, CDR2 YNNKEL, per germline (reference sequence). Trimming cost V 4 bases and J 5 bases, with 12 bases left between them. The CDR3 runs 14 residues. CDR3 in DNA: TGTGCCAGCAGCCGCGGCGGGGGGTATCAGCCCCAGCATTTT. It yields the protein CASSRGGGYQPQHF.

This clonotype was counted a single time. The chain combines TRBV27 with TRBJ2-7; D is uncertain. V lost 2 bases, J lost 7 bases, and 12 bases lay in between. CDR1 is MNHEY, CDR2 SMNVEV, per germline (reference sequence). CDR3 length: 13 residues. CDR3 sequence (DNA): TGTGCCAGCAGTTTAATGGGGTCTCGGGAGCAGTACTTC. Encoded protein: CASSLMGSREQYF.

This clonotype was recorded at least ten times. The rearrangement joins TRBV4-1 to TRBJ1-3; D gene uncertain. The V and J ends lost 1 base and 4 bases respectively, with 11 bases between them. The CDR3 is 15 residues long. Germline V gives CDR1 MGHRA, CDR2 YSYEKL. The CDR3 sequence is CASSQGQNLGNTIYF. CDR3 DNA: TGCGCCAGCAGCCAAGGTCAGAACTTAGGAAACACCATATATTTT.

This sequence joins TRBV15 and TRBJ1-1; D uncertain. This CDR3 comprises 15 residues. In germline, CDR1 is LNHNV, CDR2 YYDKDF (reference sequence). Deletions cut 0 bases from V and 3 bases from J, with 11 bases between. The CDR3 region has the DNA TGTGCCACCAGCAGAGAGCGGGGAAAGGACACTGAAGCTTTCTTT. Translated: CATSRERGKDTEAFF.

This chain joins TRBV11-2 and TRBJ2-1, with 11 positions matching TRBD2. The germline gives CDR1 SGHAT, CDR2 FQNNGV. The CDR3 sequence is 20 residues long. Losses at the gene ends were 0 bases for V and 3 bases for J; bases not matched to a gene: 13. The CDR3 coding sequence is TGTGCCAGCAGCTTAGAGGTCGGCGTGACTAGCGGGATATACTACAATGAGCAGTTCTTC. It is translated as CASSLEVGVTSGIYYNEQFF.

The CDR3 DNA sequence: TGCAGTGCAGACCCCGGGAGGGAGAACTATGGCTACACCTTC. This translates into CSADPGRENYGYTF. V is TRBV20-1 and J is TRBJ1-2; D not certain. This CDR3 has 14 amino acids. Germline V gives CDR1 DFQATT, CDR2 SNEGSKA (reference sequence). Trimming stripped 6 bases from V and 2 bases from J, with 16 bases between.